This entry is about one T cell receptor (beta chain). Its target is not known. Trimming removed 0 bases from V and 5 bases from J; junction bases left unmatched: 4. This CDR3 has 15 amino acids. Germline loops: CDR1 MNHEY, CDR2 SVGEGT. TCRdb ran MiXCR on the reads and lists one entry per CDR3 protein. Of about 180,000 distinct CDR3 sequences detected, approximately 18% appear once; the ten largest clones hold almost 25%. The data were taken from a study of T cell repertoires in cytomegalovirus infection. Study-level background: The public TCR beta signatures pointed to both CMV infection and matching HLA type.

Whole-study findings and limits: Carriage of CMV together with the relevant HLA was identifiable through cumulative public TCR beta family frequency. There were HLA-C-restricted CMV-specific TCR beta clonotypes dominating the ex vivo response.

This chain links TRBV6-2 or TRBV6-3 with TRBJ1-1; 9 bases are shared with TRBD1. Material: CD8+ T cells from PBMCs. This TCR came from a human donor in good health (CMV status not recorded). Some clones in this sample may be carry-over from other donors' samples. In DNA, the CDR3 is TGTGCCAGCAGTTACTCGCCGGGACAGGGTACTGAAGCTTTCTTT. Its translation is CASSYSPGQGTEAFF.